This T cell receptor beta chain was found in a study of blood T cells in healthy people across ages. Germline V gene lookup returns CDR1 SGHTA and CDR2 FQGNSA. Trimming took 6 bases from V and 0 from J, leaving 13 bases between them. This CDR3 has 15 amino acids. Then a second PCR, running roughly 7 to 12 cycles, was carried out with a sample-barcoded 5' primer and a J-beta primer mix. MiXCR, run by TCRdb on the 5' RACE reads, gives a single entry per CDR3 protein. The profile shows roughly 1.5 million distinct CDR3 sequences, about 45% of them singletons. As to this clonotype: Its antigen is undetermined.

The people who gave samples were healthy Caucasians from Russia, aged about 6 to 95. Each donor supplied ten milliliters of peripheral blood. Study observations and caveats: Any conclusive comparison of naive versus antigen-experienced cells was prevented by using unsorted PBMCs.

The receptor was derived from a woman aged 18-29 years in good health. The genes are TRBV7-2 and TRBJ2-3, with D perhaps TRBD2 (6 bases). Sequenced input: blood. In nucleotides, the CDR3 is TGTGCCAGCAGTCGGGACTGGGCTAGCACAGATACGCAGTATTTT. Amino acid sequence: CASSRDWASTDTQYF.